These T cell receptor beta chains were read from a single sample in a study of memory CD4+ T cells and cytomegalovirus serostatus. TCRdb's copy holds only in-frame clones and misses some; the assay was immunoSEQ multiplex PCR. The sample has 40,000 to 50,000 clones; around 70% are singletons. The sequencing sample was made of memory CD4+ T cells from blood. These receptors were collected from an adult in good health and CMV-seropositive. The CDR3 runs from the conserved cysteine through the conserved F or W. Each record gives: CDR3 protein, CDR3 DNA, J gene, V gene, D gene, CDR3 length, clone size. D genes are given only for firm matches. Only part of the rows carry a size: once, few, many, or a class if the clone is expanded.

CDR3aa: CASSADSRFDYGYTF
CDR3nt: TGTGCCAGCAGCGCGGACAGTCGATTCGACTATGGCTACACCTTC
j_gene: TRBJ1-2
v_gene: TRBV7-2
d_gene: NA
len: 15
abundance: NA

CDR3aa: CASTPPSGQVGEQYF
CDR3nt: TGTGCCAGCACCCCACCCTCGGGACAGGTAGGCGAGCAGTACTTC
j_gene: TRBJ2-7
v_gene: TRBV6-5
d_gene: TRBD1
len: 15
abundance: NA

CDR3aa: CASSLATGWDSPLHF
CDR3nt: TGTGCCAGCAGCTTAGCGACAGGGTGGGATTCACCCCTCCACTTT
j_gene: TRBJ1-6
v_gene: TRBV7-2
d_gene: TRBD1
len: 15
abundance: NA

CDR3aa: CASIGVVGTEAFF
CDR3nt: TGTGCCAGCATCGGGGTTGTGGGCACTGAAGCTTTCTTT
j_gene: TRBJ1-1
v_gene: TRBV7-9
d_gene: NA
len: 13
abundance: few

CDR3aa: CASSLTGGGQFF
CDR3nt: TGTGCCAGCAGCCTTACAGGGGGCGGGCAGTTCTTC
j_gene: TRBJ2-1
v_gene: TRBV9
d_gene: TRBD1
len: 12
abundance: NA

CDR3aa: CASSLTATSGDGELFF
CDR3nt: TGTGCCAGCAGCTTAACTGCGACTAGCGGGGACGGGGAGCTGTTTTTT
j_gene: TRBJ2-2
v_gene: TRBV7-3
d_gene: TRBD2
len: 16
abundance: once

CDR3aa: CASSLGRTASYEQYF
CDR3nt: TGTGCCAGCAGCTTAGGGAGGACAGCCTCCTACGAGCAGTACTTC
j_gene: TRBJ2-7
v_gene: TRBV7-8
d_gene: NA
len: 15
abundance: NA

CDR3aa: CASEITAGYFTYGYTF
CDR3nt: TGTGCCAGTGAAATAACGGCGGGGTACTTCACTTATGGCTACACCTTC
j_gene: TRBJ1-2
v_gene: TRBV19
d_gene: NA
len: 16
abundance: NA

CDR3aa: CASSPNQVGSTEAFF
CDR3nt: TGTGCCAGCTCACCAAATCAGGTAGGGAGCACTGAAGCTTTCTTT
j_gene: TRBJ1-1
v_gene: TRBV18
d_gene: NA
len: 15
abundance: NA

CDR3aa: CASSVSGNTIYF
CDR3nt: TGTGCCAGCAGTGTTTCGGGAAACACCATATATTTT
j_gene: TRBJ1-3
v_gene: TRBV6-1
d_gene: NA
len: 12
abundance: few

CDR3aa: CASSPYRETNSPLHF
CDR3nt: TGCGCCAGCAGCCCCTATCGCGAGACGAATTCACCCCTCCACTTT
j_gene: TRBJ1-6
v_gene: TRBV4-3
d_gene: NA
len: 15
abundance: NA

CDR3aa: CASSLAGSSYNEQFF
CDR3nt: TGTGCCAGCAGCTTAGCGGGGAGCTCCTACAATGAGCAGTTCTTC
j_gene: TRBJ2-1
v_gene: TRBV7-8
d_gene: NA
len: 15
abundance: NA

CDR3aa: CASSHDRAVDEQFF
CDR3nt: TGTGCCAGCAGTCACGACAGGGCGGTAGATGAGCAGTTCTTC
j_gene: TRBJ2-1
v_gene: TRBV6-5
d_gene: TRBD1
len: 14
abundance: NA

CDR3aa: CASSSGLAGGQETQYF
CDR3nt: TGTGCCAGCAGCTCCGGACTAGCGGGGGGTCAAGAGACCCAGTACTTC
j_gene: TRBJ2-5
v_gene: TRBV11-2
d_gene: TRBD2
len: 16
abundance: once

CDR3aa: CASSTGGNTEAFF
CDR3nt: TGTGCCAGCAGCACGGGCGGGAACACTGAAGCTTTCTTT
j_gene: TRBJ1-1
v_gene: TRBV21-1
d_gene: NA
len: 13
abundance: NA

CDR3aa: CASSPRADSTGELFF
CDR3nt: TGTGCTAGCAGCCCGCGGGCCGACAGCACCGGGGAGCTGTTTTTT
j_gene: TRBJ2-2
v_gene: TRBV7-7
d_gene: NA
len: 15
abundance: NA

CDR3aa: CASSPGGRRGPDTQYF
CDR3nt: TGTGCCAGCAGCCCTGGGGGCAGAAGGGGCCCAGATACGCAGTATTTT
j_gene: TRBJ2-3
v_gene: TRBV4-2
d_gene: NA
len: 16
abundance: few

CDR3aa: CASSLGTSGLDTQYF
CDR3nt: TGTGCCAGCAGCTTGGGGACTAGCGGGTTAGATACGCAGTATTTT
j_gene: TRBJ2-3
v_gene: TRBV5-8
d_gene: TRBD2
len: 15
abundance: NA

CDR3aa: CASSVASSNYNEQFF
CDR3nt: TGTGCCAGCAGCGTAGCTAGTTCGAACTACAATGAGCAGTTCTTC
j_gene: TRBJ2-1
v_gene: TRBV9
d_gene: NA
len: 15
abundance: once

CDR3aa: CASSPGQFMNTGELFF
CDR3nt: TGCGCCAGCAGCCCGGGACAGTTTATGAACACCGGGGAGCTGTTTTTT
j_gene: TRBJ2-2
v_gene: TRBV5-1
d_gene: TRBD1
len: 16
abundance: NA

CDR3aa: CASSLFRDRTYNEQFF
CDR3nt: TGTGCCAGCAGCTTATTTAGGGACAGAACCTACAATGAGCAGTTCTTC
j_gene: TRBJ2-1
v_gene: TRBV7-9
d_gene: TRBD1
len: 16
abundance: NA

CDR3aa: CASSGFSGAGELFF
CDR3nt: TGTGCCAGCAGTGGCTTTAGCGGGGCCGGGGAGCTGTTTTTT
j_gene: TRBJ2-2
v_gene: TRBV25-1
d_gene: TRBD2
len: 14
abundance: NA

CDR3aa: CASSQEAGFSYEQYF
CDR3nt: TGTGCCAGCAGTCAAGAAGCAGGTTTTTCCTACGAGCAGTACTTC
j_gene: TRBJ2-7
v_gene: TRBV2
d_gene: NA
len: 15
abundance: NA

CDR3aa: CASSPPRDTPSTDTQYF
CDR3nt: TGTGCCAGCTCACCACCCCGGGACACCCCTAGCACAGATACGCAGTATTTT
j_gene: TRBJ2-3
v_gene: TRBV18
d_gene: NA
len: 17
abundance: few

CDR3aa: CASSLDQGRYGYTF
CDR3nt: TGTGCCAGCAGCTTAGATCAGGGGAGGTATGGCTACACCTTC
j_gene: TRBJ1-2
v_gene: TRBV7-8
d_gene: NA
len: 14
abundance: NA

CDR3aa: CASRRTSGDADTQYF
CDR3nt: TGCGCCAGCAGACGGACTAGCGGGGACGCAGATACGCAGTATTTT
j_gene: TRBJ2-3
v_gene: TRBV10-1
d_gene: TRBD2
len: 15
abundance: NA

CDR3aa: CASSLGAGEQYF
CDR3nt: TGTGCCAGCAGCTTGGGGGCTGGGGAGCAGTACTTC
j_gene: TRBJ2-7
v_gene: TRBV5-4
d_gene: NA
len: 12
abundance: NA

CDR3aa: CASSHDSATNEKLFF
CDR3nt: TGTGCCAGCAGCCATGACAGTGCAACTAATGAAAAACTGTTTTTT
j_gene: TRBJ1-4
v_gene: TRBV7-6
d_gene: NA
len: 15
abundance: NA

CDR3aa: CASSLASGPQETQYF
CDR3nt: TGTGCCAGCAGCTTAGCTAGCGGTCCTCAAGAGACCCAGTACTTC
j_gene: TRBJ2-5
v_gene: TRBV7-2
d_gene: NA
len: 15
abundance: once